The next 19 T cell receptor beta chains were all read from a single sample in a study of blood T cell repertoires in COVID-19. TCRdb keeps only in-frame clones here, not all; method: immunoSEQ multiplex PCR. In the table there are some 130,000 clones, about four fifths of which are singletons. Sequencing was done on a sample of PBMCs or T cells enriched from blood (not recorded which). The receptors stem from a man aged 35 to 55 with acute COVID-19.

This clone was counted a few times. The chain couples TRBV5-4 to TRBJ1-2, with D perhaps TRBD1 (6 bases). Germline V gene lookup returns CDR1 SGHNT and CDR2 YYREEE (reference sequence). V dropped 4 bases and J dropped 5 bases, with 24 bases sitting between them. The CDR3 runs to 17 residues. The CDR3 protein is CASSPEGGPAAGYGYTF. The DNA for the CDR3 is TGTGCCAGCAGCCCTGAGGGGGGGCCCGCCGCCGGATATGGCTACACCTTC.

The rearrangement uses TRBV5-8 and TRBJ2-7; 11 bases match TRBD1. Germline V gene lookup returns CDR1 SGHTS and CDR2 YDEGEE. Trimming at V came to 0 bases and at J to 2 bases, leaving 10 bases not matched to a gene. CDR3 length equals 18 residues. The CDR3, as DNA: TGTGCCAGCAGCTTGGCCGGGACAGGGGGAAGGTTCACCTACGAGCAGTACTTC. This encodes CASSLAGTGGRFTYEQYF.

The chain is built from TRBV5-1 and TRBJ2-3; 7 bases align to TRBD2. The CDR3 is made up of 16 amino acids. J gave up 3 bases and V 2 bases, and 9 bases lay outside the gene matches. Germline V gives CDR1 SGHRS, CDR2 YFSETQ. The CDR3 region is CASSLSGAGFTDTQYF. CDR3 coding DNA: TGCGCCAGCAGCTTATCCGGAGCGGGATTTACAGATACGCAGTATTTT.

This clone appeared once. The chain uses TRBV15 and TRBJ2-2; 9 bases are a match to TRBD1. Per germline, CDR1 LNHNV and CDR2 YYDKDF (reference sequence). The CDR3 is made up of 14 amino acids. V shed 5 bases and J 7 bases; nucleotides not matched to a gene: 5. CDR3 DNA sequence: TGTGCCACCAGCGCGCAGGGACAGGGCGGGGAGCTGTTTTTT. Amino acids: CATSAQGQGGELFF.

Of note for this clone: The junction differs from germline at one of its ends, possibly a read error. The chain couples TRBV4-1 to TRBJ1-4; no definite D call. There are 12 residues in the CDR3. The germline CDR1 and CDR2 sequences are MGHRA and YSYEKL. DNA for the CDR3: TGCACCAGCAGCCAACCATATGAAAAACTGTTTTTT. Its protein product is CTSSQPYEKLFF.

V usage is TRBV11-2 and J usage is TRBJ1-6, with unresolved D. The CDR3 has 12 residues. CDR1 SGHAT and CDR2 FQNNGV come from the germline V gene. The ends were cut back, 5 bases at V and 7 bases at J, with 6 bases in the middle. The CDR3 is CASSPQNSPLHF. In DNA form, the CDR3 reads TGTGCCAGCAGCCCACAGAATTCACCCCTCCACTTT.

The CDR3 DNA reads as TGTGCCACCAGCAGAGACAGGTACCTGAACACCGGGGAGCTGTTTTTT. This codes for CATSRDRYLNTGELFF. This chain uses TRBV15 with TRBJ2-2; D is uncertain. V shed 0 bases and J shed 1 base, with 9 bases lying between them. In germline, CDR1 is LNHNV, CDR2 YYDKDF (reference sequence). This CDR3 is built from 16 residues. Together with reference TRBV15 and TRBJ2-2, the CDR3 gives the full variable domain: DAMVIQNPRYQVTQFGKPVTLSCSQTLNHNVMYWYQQKSSQAPKLLFHYYDKDFNNEADTPDNFQSRRPNTSFCFLDIRSPGLGDTAMYLCATSRDRYLNTGELFFGEGSRLTVL.

The gene calls are TRBV19 and TRBJ1-1, with D perhaps matching TRBD1 (5 bases). V was shortened by 9 bases and J by 5 bases, with 16 bases between the two germline ends. In germline, CDR1 is LNHDA, CDR2 SQIVND (reference sequence). This CDR3 spans 13 amino acids. Here the CDR3 DNA reads TGTGCCAGCAGACAGTCTATAGAGACTGAAGCTTTCTTT. This sequence encodes CASRQSIETEAFF.

The chain has TRBV7-2 and TRBJ2-7; D gene ambiguous. CDR1 and CDR2 (germline): SGHTA, FQGNSA. This CDR3 contains 12 residues. V was cut by 2 bases and J by 3 bases, with 5 bases left in between. CDR3 protein: CASSLRGYEQYF. The CDR3 DNA is TGTGCCAGCAGCTTACGCGGCTACGAGCAGTACTTC.

The chain carries TRBV7-2 and TRBJ1-5, with D possibly matching TRBD1 (6 bases). Germline V lookup: CDR1 SGHTA, CDR2 FQGNSA. V shed 7 bases and J shed 7 bases, with 14 bases lying between them. CDR3 size: 13 residues. CDR3 DNA: TGTGCCAGCACCCTAGGGGGAAACCAGCCCCAGCATTTT. Residues: CASTLGGNQPQHF.

The J gene is TRBJ1-1, the V gene TRBV6-5; 9 bases agree with TRBD1. The junction had 5 bases not matched to a gene; V was cut back by 6 bases and J by 6 bases. Germline lookup yields CDR1 MNHEY and CDR2 SVGAGI. The CDR3 has 13 residues. CDR3 in DNA: TGTGCCAGCAGAGACAGGGGGACAGCTGAAGCTTTCTTT. It yields the protein CASRDRGTAEAFF.

The V and J genes are TRBV11-2 and TRBJ2-2; the match to TRBD1 covers 11 bases. CDR3 length equals 14 residues. The ends lost 6 bases at V and 4 bases at J; junction bases unmatched: 1. Germline values: CDR1 SGHAT, CDR2 FQNNGV. The CDR3 reads CASRGTGGTGELFF. The CDR3 nucleotides are TGTGCCAGCAGAGGGACAGGGGGCACCGGGGAGCTGTTTTTT.

This chain links TRBV7-8 with TRBJ1-6; TRBD1 matches 9 bases. Trimming cost V 0 bases and J 9 bases; bases outside gene matches: 6. Germline CDR1 and CDR2: SGHVS and FQNEAQ. The CDR3 is made up of 16 amino acids. The CDR3, as DNA: TGTGCCAGCAGCTTAGCGACAGGGGGATTAGGTTCACCCCTCCACTTT. Translating it yields CASSLATGGLGSPLHF.

The rearrangement uses TRBV3-1 (or the pseudogene TRBV3-2) and TRBJ2-1; tentatively, D is TRBD2 (6 bases). V lost 6 bases, J lost 7 bases, and 16 bases lay in between. CDR1 is LGHDT, CDR2 YNNKEL, per germline (reference sequence). The CDR3 is made up of 14 amino acids. The CDR3 sequence is CASSPSLARNEQFF. The CDR3 DNA reads TGTGCCAGCAGTCCATCTCTAGCGAGGAATGAGCAGTTCTTC.

The genes are TRBV28 and TRBJ1-2; D unclear. The V end was cut by 1 base, the J end by 4 bases, with 7 bases between. This CDR3 is built from 13 residues. CDR1 and CDR2 (germline): MDHEN, SYDVKM. The CDR3, as DNA: TGTGCCAGCAGTTTATCGGGATTCTATGGCTACACCTTC. Translation: CASSLSGFYGYTF.

In its sample, this clone was seen a few times. The chain carries TRBV5-4 and TRBJ2-1; 12 bases align to TRBD2. This CDR3 comprises 16 residues. With 4 bases clipped from V and 3 bases from J, the junction kept 5 bases outside the gene matches. CDR1 is SGHNT and CDR2 is YYREEE in the germline V gene (reference sequence). CDR3 region: CASSLMTSGSYNEQFF. The CDR3 DNA reads TGTGCCAGCAGCCTAATGACTAGCGGGAGCTACAATGAGCAGTTCTTC.

This chain joins TRBV6-2 or TRBV6-3 and TRBJ1-1, with a tentative D call TRBD1 (5 bases). V was shortened by 4 bases and J by 2 bases, with 14 bases between the two germline ends. The V gene's germline CDR1 is MNHEY and CDR2 SVGEGT. The CDR3 has 15 amino acids. This CDR3 is CASSSPRGFNTEAFF. Written as DNA, the CDR3 is TGTGCCAGCAGTTCCCCCCGGGGGTTTAACACTGAAGCTTTCTTT.

J is TRBJ2-5 and V is TRBV10-3, with TRBD1 identical over 7 bases. V lost 10 bases to trimming and J lost 3 bases; unmatched junction nucleotides: 5. This CDR3 contains 12 residues. The germline V gene encodes CDR1 ENHRY and CDR2 SYGVKD. CDR3 sequence: CATRDREETQYF. CDR3 coding DNA: TGTGCCACCCGGGACAGAGAAGAGACCCAGTACTTC.

This chain links TRBV5-4 with TRBJ1-3, with 8 bases fitting TRBD1. The CDR3 extends over 14 amino acids. Trimming took 2 bases from V and 8 from J; bases not matched to a gene: 6. CDR1 is SGHNT, CDR2 YYREEE, per germline (reference sequence). In DNA form, the CDR3 reads TGTGCCAGCAGCTTCGACAGGGGATGGGACACCATATATTTT. Residues: CASSFDRGWDTIYF.